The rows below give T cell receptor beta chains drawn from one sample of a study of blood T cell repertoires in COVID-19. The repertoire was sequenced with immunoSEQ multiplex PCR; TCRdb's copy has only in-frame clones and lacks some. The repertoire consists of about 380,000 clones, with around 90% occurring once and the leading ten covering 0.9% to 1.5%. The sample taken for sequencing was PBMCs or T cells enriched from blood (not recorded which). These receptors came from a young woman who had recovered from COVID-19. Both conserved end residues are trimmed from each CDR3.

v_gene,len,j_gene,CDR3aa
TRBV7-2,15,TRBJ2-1,ASSLTPGQLTYNEQF
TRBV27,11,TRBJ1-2,ASRPTGYYGYT
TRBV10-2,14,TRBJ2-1,ASKPGLAGGLSEQF
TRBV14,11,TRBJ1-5,ASSQGFSGPQH
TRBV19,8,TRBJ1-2,AQTGYGYT
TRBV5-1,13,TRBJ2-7,ASSLGSGGIYEQY
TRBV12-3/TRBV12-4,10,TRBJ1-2,ASTDRGHGYT
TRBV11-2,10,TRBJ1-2,ASSADGGGYT
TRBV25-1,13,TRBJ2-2,ASSDQRGSTGELF
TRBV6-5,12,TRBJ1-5,ASNPTQGGQPQH
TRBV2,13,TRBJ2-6,ASISHHSGANVLT
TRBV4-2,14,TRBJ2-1,ASSQVGSGGYNEQF
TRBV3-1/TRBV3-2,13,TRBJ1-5,ASSQKGLSNQPQH
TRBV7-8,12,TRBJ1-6,ASSGTGWNSPLH
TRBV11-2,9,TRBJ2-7,ASSSFYEQY
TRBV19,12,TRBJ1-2,ASRGQGGFSGYT
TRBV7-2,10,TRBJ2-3,ASSLTAGGQY
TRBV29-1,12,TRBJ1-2,SVEVDWQPYGYT
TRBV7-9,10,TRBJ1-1,ASSQGNPEAF
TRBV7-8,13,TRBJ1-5,ASSLAGRGVQPQH